Listed below are T cell receptor beta chains from one sample, sequenced in a study of post-analysis software for immune sequencing data. TCRdb analysed the PCR reads with MiXCR anew, one entry per CDR3 protein. The data contain hundreds of thousands of distinct CDR3 sequences, less than 35% of them singletons. Sequences were obtained from blood. Receptors originate from a girl aged 5 to 17 with multiple sclerosis. The CDR3 runs from the conserved cysteine through the conserved F or W. The D gene is left open where the match is weak. For some rows the clone size is stated as once, few or many, or as a class when expanded; others skip it.

CDR3 | DNA | size | J | V | D | length
CASSDPGRKWEQYF | TGTGCCAGCAGTGATCCGGGGCGTAAGTGGGAGCAGTACTTC | NA | TRBJ2-7 | TRBV6-2/TRBV6-3 | NA | 14
CASSLVPQGDVYGYTF | TGCGCCAGCAGCTTGGTTCCGCAGGGGGACGTCTATGGCTACACCTTC | few | TRBJ1-2 | TRBV5-1 | TRBD1 | 16
CASSGGTASSYEQYF | TGTGCCAGCAGCGGGGGGACAGCCTCGTCCTACGAGCAGTACTTC | NA | TRBJ2-7 | TRBV5-6 | NA | 15
CSALGGGPNNSPLHF | TGCAGTGCCCTCGGGGGAGGGCCCAATAATTCACCCCTCCACTTT | NA | TRBJ1-6 | TRBV20-1 | NA | 15
CATSREISGSYNEQFF | TGTGCCACCAGCAGAGAGATAAGCGGGAGCTACAATGAGCAGTTCTTC | few | TRBJ2-1 | TRBV15 | TRBD2 | 16
CASSQLLGIDTQYF | TGTGCCAGCAGCCAATTGCTAGGGATAGATACGCAGTATTTT | NA | TRBJ2-3 | TRBV3-1 | NA | 14
CASSTYGATRYF | TGTGCCAGCAGCACCTACGGCGCGACCCGGTACTTC | NA | TRBJ2-5 | TRBV7-2 | NA | 12
CASSSQVPPREMNTEAFF | TGCGCCAGCAGCTCTCAGGTCCCGCCGCGCGAAATGAACACTGAAGCTTTCTTT | NA | TRBJ1-1 | TRBV5-1 | NA | 18
CASSPPGAEPNIQYF | TGTGCCAGCAGCCCACCAGGGGCAGAACCAAACATTCAGTACTTC | few | TRBJ2-4 | TRBV27 | NA | 15
CSARNYRDAQGQLFF | TGCAGTGCCCGTAATTACCGGGACGCCCAGGGTCAACTGTTTTTT | few | TRBJ1-4 | TRBV20-1 | NA | 15
CASSFGWVIGTDTQYF | TGCGCCAGCAGCTTCGGCTGGGTTATCGGCACAGATACGCAGTATTTT | NA | TRBJ2-3 | TRBV5-1 | NA | 16
CASKWQTHTGELFF | TGTGCCAGCAAATGGCAGACCCACACCGGGGAGCTGTTTTTT | NA | TRBJ2-2 | TRBV6-4 | NA | 14
CSVSLAQGVSNQPQHF | TGCAGCGTCTCCCTAGCCCAGGGGGTTAGCAATCAGCCCCAGCATTTT | few | TRBJ1-5 | TRBV29-1 | TRBD1 | 16
CASSWTATNYGYTF | TGTGCCAGCAGTTGGACAGCCACTAACTATGGCTACACCTTC | few | TRBJ1-2 | TRBV12-3/TRBV12-4 | NA | 14
CSVGQGPPPYEQYF | TGCAGCGTTGGACAGGGACCCCCTCCCTACGAGCAGTACTTC | few | TRBJ2-7 | TRBV29-1 | TRBD1 | 14
CSVDGGRTDSSYEQYF | TGCAGCGTTGACGGAGGGAGAACGGATAGCTCCTACGAGCAGTACTTC | NA | TRBJ2-7 | TRBV29-1 | NA | 16
CASSSGQGYHEQYF | TGTGCCAGCAGTTCGGGACAGGGGTACCACGAGCAGTACTTC | few | TRBJ2-7 | TRBV27 | TRBD1 | 14
CASSYSGSRSNEQFF | TGTGCCAGCAGCTATAGCGGGAGCCGAAGCAATGAGCAGTTCTTC | NA | TRBJ2-1 | TRBV7-9 | TRBD2 | 15
CSVGRGGTDTQYF | TGCAGCGTTGGGAGAGGGGGCACAGATACGCAGTATTTT | few | TRBJ2-3 | TRBV29-1 | NA | 13
CASSSAGLYEQYF | TGTGCCAGCAGTTCGGCGGGCCTCTACGAGCAGTACTTC | many | TRBJ2-7 | TRBV12-3/TRBV12-4 | NA | 13
CASSQTGQGNSPPHF | TGTGCCAGCAGCCAGACCGGACAGGGGAATTCACCCCCCCACTTT | NA | TRBJ1-6 | TRBV9 | TRBD1 | 15
CASTLVPGQATYEQYF | TGCGCCAGCACCCTGGTCCCGGGACAGGCCACCTACGAGCAGTACTTC | few | TRBJ2-7 | TRBV5-1 | TRBD1 | 16
CSASVRDEQYF | TGCAGTGCAAGTGTTCGCGACGAGCAGTACTTC | NA | TRBJ2-7 | TRBV20-1 | NA | 11
CASSGGLETYEQYF | TGCGCCAGCAGTGGGGGATTAGAGACCTACGAGCAGTACTTC | NA | TRBJ2-7 | TRBV10-2 | NA | 14
CSARGMGGDFYSNQPQHF | TGCAGTGCTAGGGGGATGGGCGGGGACTTCTATAGCAATCAGCCCCAGCATTTT | NA | TRBJ1-5 | TRBV20-1 | NA | 18